This T cell receptor beta chain was identified in a study of cytomegalovirus exposure and HLA in healthy donors. About this clone: The antigen is unknown.

Germline values: CDR1 MNHNS, CDR2 SASEGT. The ends lost 3 bases at V and 7 bases at J; junction bases unmatched: 7. This CDR3 is 17 amino acids long. The study, taken as a whole, reports: A few CMV-associated chains proved CMV antigen-specific in vitro. It was reportedly the case that the classifier diagnosed cytomegalovirus status with high specificity and sensitivity.

Sequenced by immunoSEQ multiplex PCR; TCRdb stores in-frame clones only, minus some. The table shows 100,000 to 120,000 clones, with roughly 90% occurring only once. The chain has TRBV6-1 and TRBJ2-2; 14 positions agree with TRBD2. Input material: PBMCs. This TCR derives from a woman under 40 in good health and CMV-seropositive. The CDR3 is CASSEGLAGVTVGELFF. CDR3 sequence (DNA): TGTGCCAGCAGTGAGGGACTAGCGGGAGTAACGGTCGGGGAGCTGTTTTTT.